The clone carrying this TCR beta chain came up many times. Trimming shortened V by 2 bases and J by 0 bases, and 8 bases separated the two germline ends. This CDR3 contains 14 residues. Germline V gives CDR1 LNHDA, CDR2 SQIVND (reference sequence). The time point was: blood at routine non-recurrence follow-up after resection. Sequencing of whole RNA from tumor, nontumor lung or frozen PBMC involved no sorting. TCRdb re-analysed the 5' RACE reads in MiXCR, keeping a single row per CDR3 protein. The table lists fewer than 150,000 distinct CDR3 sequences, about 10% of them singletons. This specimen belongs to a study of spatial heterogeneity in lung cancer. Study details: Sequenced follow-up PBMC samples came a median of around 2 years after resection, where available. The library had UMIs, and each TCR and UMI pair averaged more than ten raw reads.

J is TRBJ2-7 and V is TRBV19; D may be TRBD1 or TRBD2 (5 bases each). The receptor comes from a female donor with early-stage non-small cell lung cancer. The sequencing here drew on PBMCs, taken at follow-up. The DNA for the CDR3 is TGTGCCAGTAGTATACGGGGCAGCTCCTACGAGCAGTACTTC. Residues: CASSIRGSSYEQYF.